Shown below are 2 T cell receptor beta chains from a single sample sequenced in a study of blood T cell repertoires in COVID-19. TCRdb's table, derived via immunoSEQ multiplex PCR, lists solely in-frame clones and lacks some. The sample has roughly 250,000 clones, around 87% seen once; the top ten hold 2% to 2.5%. The sample comprised peripheral blood. These receptors were collected from a woman aged 45-65 years with acute or convalescent COVID-19.

V gene TRBV6-5 combines with J gene TRBJ1-4, with D perhaps matching TRBD1 (5 bases). The length of the CDR3 is 14 residues. Trimming left V 2 bases short and J 3 bases short, with 7 bases between. The germline V gene has CDR1 MNHEY and CDR2 SVGAGI. This CDR3 is CASSYGTSNEKLFF. The CDR3 DNA sequence: TGTGCCAGCAGTTACGGGACTTCTAATGAAAAACTGTTTTTT.

The chain uses TRBV11-2 and TRBJ2-7; D uncertain. The CDR3 extends over 12 amino acids. Trimming pared 4 bases from V and 3 bases from J, leaving 7 bases between. Germline values: CDR1 SGHAT, CDR2 FQNNGV. The CDR3 DNA reads TGTGCCAGCAGCTCCCAGTTCTACGAGCAGTACTTC. Amino acid sequence: CASSSQFYEQYF. The full variable domain, in which reference TRBV11-2 and TRBJ2-7 provide the parts outside the CDR3, is EAGVAQSPRYKIIEKRQSVAFWCNPISGHATLYWYQQILGQGPKLLIQFQNNGVVDDSQLPKDRFSAERLKGVDSTLKIQPAKLEDSAVYLCASSSQFYEQYFGPGTRLTVT.